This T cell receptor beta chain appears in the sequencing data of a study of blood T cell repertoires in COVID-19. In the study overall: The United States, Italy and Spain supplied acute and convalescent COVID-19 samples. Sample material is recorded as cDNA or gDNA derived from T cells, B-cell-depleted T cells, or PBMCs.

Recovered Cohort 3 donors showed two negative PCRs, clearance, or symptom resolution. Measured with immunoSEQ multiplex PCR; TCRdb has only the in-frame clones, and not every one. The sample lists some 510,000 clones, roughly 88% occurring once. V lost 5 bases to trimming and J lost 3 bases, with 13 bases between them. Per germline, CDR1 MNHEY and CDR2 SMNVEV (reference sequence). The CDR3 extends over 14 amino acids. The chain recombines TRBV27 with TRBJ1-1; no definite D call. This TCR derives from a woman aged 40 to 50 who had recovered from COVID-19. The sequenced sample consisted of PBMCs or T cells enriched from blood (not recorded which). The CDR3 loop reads CASSPGVGDTEAFF. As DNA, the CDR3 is TGTGCCAGCAGTCCCGGAGTGGGTGACACTGAAGCTTTCTTT.